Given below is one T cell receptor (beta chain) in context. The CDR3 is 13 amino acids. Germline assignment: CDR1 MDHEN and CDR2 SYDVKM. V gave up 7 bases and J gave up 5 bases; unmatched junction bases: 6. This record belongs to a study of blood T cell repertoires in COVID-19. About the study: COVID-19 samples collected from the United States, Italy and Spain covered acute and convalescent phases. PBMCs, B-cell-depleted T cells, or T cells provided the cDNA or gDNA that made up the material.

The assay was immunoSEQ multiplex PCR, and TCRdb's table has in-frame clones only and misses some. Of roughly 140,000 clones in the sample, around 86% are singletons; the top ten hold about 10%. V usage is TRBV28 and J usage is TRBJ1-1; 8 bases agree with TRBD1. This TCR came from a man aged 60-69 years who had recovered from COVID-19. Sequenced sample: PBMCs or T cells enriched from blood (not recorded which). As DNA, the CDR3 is TGTGCCAGCAAACTCCGGGACAGGACTGAAGCTTTCTTT. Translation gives CASKLRDRTEAFF.